The entry below describes one T cell receptor (beta chain). What it binds is unknown. Libraries were prepared by immunoSEQ multiplex PCR; TCRdb keeps only in-frame clonotypes and omits some of them. The sample carries approximately 530,000 clones, 95% to 96% recorded once. The entry originates in a study of shared clonotypes between healthy human individuals. Whole-study findings and limits: An expected dependence of interdonor clonotype sharing on sequencing depth was noted.

CDR1 MNHEY and CDR2 SMNVEV come from the germline V gene (reference sequence). CDR3 length: 14 residues. This sequence was found in a woman in her 30s in good health. The chain couples TRBV27 to TRBJ2-5; weak D call: TRBD2 (7 bases). With the DNA end fitting TRBJ2-7 better, the J assignment may be wrong. The sample taken for sequencing was naive CD4+ T cells sorted from blood. Sample subset: CD45RA+ positively selected. In nucleotides, the CDR3 is TGTGCCGCCAGGAGGGGGGGAGGGCCCTACGAGCAGTACTTC. Protein: CAARRGGGPYEQYF.